This note documents a single T cell receptor (beta chain) sequence. Its antigen is not known. This entry belongs to a study of CD8 T cells in ankylosing spondylitis. The CDR3 has 14 amino acids. The V end was cut by 2 bases, the J end by 5 bases, with 10 bases between. Study results and caveats: Seemingly characteristic of ankylosing spondylitis blood was a TCR beta motif consisting of about 8 highly homologous variants.

TCRdb reprocessed the 5' RACE reads with MiXCR, giving one entry per CDR3 protein. The sample yields 240,000 or so distinct CDR3 sequences, around 10% seen once. The V and J genes are TRBV12-3 or TRBV12-4 and TRBJ1-5; no firm D call. Sequencing input: blood, either unsorted or a sorted T cell fraction (not recorded which). The TCR sequence derives from a male donor with ankylosing spondylitis or in good health (not recorded which). The CDR3, as DNA: TGTGCCAGCAGTTTACAAGGACCATATCAGCCCCAGCATTTT. It yields the protein CASSLQGPYQPQHF.